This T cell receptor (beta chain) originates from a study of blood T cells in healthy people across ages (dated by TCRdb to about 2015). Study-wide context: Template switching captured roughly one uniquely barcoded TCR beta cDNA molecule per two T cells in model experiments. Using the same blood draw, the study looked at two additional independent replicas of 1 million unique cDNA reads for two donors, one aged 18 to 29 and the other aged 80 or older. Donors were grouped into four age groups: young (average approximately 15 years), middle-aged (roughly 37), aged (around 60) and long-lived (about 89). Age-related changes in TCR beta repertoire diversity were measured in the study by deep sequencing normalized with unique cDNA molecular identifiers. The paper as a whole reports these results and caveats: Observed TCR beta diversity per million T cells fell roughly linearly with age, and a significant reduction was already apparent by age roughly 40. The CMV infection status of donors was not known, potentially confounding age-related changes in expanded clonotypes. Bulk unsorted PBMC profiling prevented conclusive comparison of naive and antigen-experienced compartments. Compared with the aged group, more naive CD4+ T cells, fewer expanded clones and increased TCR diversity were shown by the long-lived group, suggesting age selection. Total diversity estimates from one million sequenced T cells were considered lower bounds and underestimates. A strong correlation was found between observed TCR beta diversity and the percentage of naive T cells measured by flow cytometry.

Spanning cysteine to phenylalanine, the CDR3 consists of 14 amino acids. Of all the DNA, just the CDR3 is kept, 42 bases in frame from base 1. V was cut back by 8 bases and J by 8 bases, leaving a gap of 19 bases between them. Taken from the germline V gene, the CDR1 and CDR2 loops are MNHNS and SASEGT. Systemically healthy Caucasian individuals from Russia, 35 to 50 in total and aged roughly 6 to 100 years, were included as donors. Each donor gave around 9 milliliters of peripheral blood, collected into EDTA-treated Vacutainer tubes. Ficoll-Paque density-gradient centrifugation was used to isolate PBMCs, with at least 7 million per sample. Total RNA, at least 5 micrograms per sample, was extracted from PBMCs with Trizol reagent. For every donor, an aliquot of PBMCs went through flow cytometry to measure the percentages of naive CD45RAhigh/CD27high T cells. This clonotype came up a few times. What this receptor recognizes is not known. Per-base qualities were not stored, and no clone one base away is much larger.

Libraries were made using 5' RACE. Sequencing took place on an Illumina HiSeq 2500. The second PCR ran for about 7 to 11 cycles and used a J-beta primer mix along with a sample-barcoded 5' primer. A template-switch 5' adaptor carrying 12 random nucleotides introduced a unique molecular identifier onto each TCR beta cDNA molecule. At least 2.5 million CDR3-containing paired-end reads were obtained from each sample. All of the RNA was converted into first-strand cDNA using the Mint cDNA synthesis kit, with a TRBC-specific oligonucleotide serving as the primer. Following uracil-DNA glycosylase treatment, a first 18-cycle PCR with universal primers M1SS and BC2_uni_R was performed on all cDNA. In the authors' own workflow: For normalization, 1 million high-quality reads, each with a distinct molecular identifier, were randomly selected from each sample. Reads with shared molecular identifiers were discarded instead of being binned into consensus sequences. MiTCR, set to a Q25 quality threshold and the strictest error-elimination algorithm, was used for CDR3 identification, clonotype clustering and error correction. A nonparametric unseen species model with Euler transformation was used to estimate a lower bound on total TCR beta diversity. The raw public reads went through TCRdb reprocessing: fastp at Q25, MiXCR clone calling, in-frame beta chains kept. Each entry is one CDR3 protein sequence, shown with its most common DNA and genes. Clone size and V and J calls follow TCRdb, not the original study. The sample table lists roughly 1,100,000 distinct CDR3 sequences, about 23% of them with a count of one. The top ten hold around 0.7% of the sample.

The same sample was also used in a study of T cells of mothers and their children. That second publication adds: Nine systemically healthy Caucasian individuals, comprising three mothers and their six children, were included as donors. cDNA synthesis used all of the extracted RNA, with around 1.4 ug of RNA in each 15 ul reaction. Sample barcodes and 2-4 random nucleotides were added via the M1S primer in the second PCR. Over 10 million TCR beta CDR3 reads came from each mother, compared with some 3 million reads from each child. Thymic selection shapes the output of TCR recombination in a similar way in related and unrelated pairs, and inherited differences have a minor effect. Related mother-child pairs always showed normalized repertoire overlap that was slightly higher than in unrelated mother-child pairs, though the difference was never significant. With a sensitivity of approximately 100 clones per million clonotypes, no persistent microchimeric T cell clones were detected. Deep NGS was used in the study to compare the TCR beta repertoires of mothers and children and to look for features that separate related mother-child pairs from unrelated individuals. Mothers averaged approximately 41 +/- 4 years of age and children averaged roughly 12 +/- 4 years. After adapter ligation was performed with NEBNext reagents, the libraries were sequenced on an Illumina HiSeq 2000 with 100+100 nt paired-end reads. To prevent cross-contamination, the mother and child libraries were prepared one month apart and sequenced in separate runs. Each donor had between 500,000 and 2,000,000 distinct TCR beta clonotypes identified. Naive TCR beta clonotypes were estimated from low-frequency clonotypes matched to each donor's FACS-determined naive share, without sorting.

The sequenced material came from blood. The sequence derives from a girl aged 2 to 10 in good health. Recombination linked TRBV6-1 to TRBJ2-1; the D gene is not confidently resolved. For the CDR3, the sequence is CASCVFRLGDEQFF. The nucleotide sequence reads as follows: TGTGCCAGCTGCGTATTTCGTCTTGGCGATGAGCAGTTCTTC.